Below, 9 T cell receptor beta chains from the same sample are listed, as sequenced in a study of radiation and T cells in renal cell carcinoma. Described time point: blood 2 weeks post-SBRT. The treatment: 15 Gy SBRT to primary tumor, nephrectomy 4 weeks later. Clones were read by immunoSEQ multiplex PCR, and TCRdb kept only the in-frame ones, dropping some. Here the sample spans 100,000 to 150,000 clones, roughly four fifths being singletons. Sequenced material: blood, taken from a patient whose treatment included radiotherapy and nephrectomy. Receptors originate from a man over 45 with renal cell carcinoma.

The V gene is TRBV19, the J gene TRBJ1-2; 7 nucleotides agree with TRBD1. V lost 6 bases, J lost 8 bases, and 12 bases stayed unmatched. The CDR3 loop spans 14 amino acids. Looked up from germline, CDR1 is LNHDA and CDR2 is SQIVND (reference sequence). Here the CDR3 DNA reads TGTGCCAGTAGCCAACGACAGGGAGGGATGGGCTACACCTTC. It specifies CASSQRQGGMGYTF.

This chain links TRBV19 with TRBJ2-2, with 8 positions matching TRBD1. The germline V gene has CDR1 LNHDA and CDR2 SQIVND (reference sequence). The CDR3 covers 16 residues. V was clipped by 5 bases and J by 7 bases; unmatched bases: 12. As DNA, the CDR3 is TGTGCCAGTAGTGGTTGGGCAGGGGGCACTAACGGGGAGCTGTTTTTT. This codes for CASSGWAGGTNGELFF.

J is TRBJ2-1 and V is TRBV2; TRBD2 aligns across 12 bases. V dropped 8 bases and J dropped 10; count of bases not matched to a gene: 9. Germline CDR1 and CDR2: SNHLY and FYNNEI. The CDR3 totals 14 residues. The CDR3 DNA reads TGTGCCAGCGTTCGACTAGCGGGAGTCAACGAGCAGTTCTTC. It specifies CASVRLAGVNEQFF.

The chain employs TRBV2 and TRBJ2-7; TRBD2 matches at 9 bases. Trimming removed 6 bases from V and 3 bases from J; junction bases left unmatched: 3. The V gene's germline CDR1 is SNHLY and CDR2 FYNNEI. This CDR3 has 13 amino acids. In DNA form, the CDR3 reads TGTGCCAGCAGCGCGGGGGGGCACTACGAGCAGTACTTC. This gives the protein CASSAGGHYEQYF. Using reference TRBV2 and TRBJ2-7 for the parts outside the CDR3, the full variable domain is EPEVTQTPSHQVTQMGQEVILRCVPISNHLYFYWYRQILGQKVEFLVSFYNNEISEKSEIFDDQFSVERPDGSNFTLKIRSTKLEDSAMYFCASSAGGHYEQYFGPGTRLTVT.

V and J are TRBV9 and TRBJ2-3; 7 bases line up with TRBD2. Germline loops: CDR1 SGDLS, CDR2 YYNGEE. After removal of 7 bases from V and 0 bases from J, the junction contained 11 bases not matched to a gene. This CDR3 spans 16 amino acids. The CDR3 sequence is CASGRPGRGSTDTQYF. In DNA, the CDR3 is TGTGCCAGCGGCCGCCCCGGGCGGGGGAGCACAGATACGCAGTATTTT.

Here the CDR3 DNA reads TGTGCCAGCACCCAAGGTGGGAACACCGGGGAGCTGTTTTTT. Its protein product is CASTQGGNTGELFF. The rearrangement links TRBV2 to TRBJ2-2; D not resolved. Germline V gene data show CDR1 as SNHLY and CDR2 as FYNNEI. V was trimmed by 7 bases and J by 1 base, leaving 10 bases between them. CDR3 length equals 14 residues.

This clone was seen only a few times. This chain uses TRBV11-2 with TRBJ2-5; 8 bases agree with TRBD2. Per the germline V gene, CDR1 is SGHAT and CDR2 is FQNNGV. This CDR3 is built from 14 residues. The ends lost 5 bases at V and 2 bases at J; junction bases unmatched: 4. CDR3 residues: CASSPIAGQETQYF. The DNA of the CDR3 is TGTGCCAGCAGCCCGATAGCGGGGCAAGAGACCCAGTACTTC.

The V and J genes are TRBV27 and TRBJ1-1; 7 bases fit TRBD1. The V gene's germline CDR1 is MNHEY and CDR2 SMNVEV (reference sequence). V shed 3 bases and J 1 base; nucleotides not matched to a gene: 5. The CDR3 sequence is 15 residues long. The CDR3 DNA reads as TGTGCCAGCAGTTTTTGGACAGGAGCGAACACTGAAGCTTTCTTT. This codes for CASSFWTGANTEAFF.

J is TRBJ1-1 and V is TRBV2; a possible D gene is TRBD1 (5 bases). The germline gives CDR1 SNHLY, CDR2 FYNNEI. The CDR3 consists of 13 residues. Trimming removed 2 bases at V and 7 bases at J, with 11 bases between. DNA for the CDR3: TGTGCCAGCAGTGAATGGGGCCCCCTTGAAGCTTTCTTT. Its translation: CASSEWGPLEAFF.